What follows are 7 T cell receptor beta chains derived from one specimen sequenced in a study of T cell responses to AZD1222 COVID-19 vaccine. This table comes from immunoSEQ multiplex PCR, and its TCRdb copy is limited to in-frame clones, with some not included. This table holds tens of thousands of clones, about 91% found once. The sample consisted of peripheral blood, taken on day 0 of AZD1222 vaccination. The origin of the receptors is an adult in good health.

J is TRBJ1-2 and V is TRBV27; D possibly corresponds to TRBD1 (6 bases). The CDR3 covers 14 residues. Germline CDR1 MNHEY, CDR2 SMNVEV (reference sequence). The V gene lost 5 bases and the J gene lost 4 bases, with 14 bases spanning the gap. The CDR3 DNA reads TGTGCCAGCAGTCTTCAGGGGCGCGGCTATGGCTACACCTTC. Translating gives CASSLQGRGYGYTF.

The chain couples TRBV18 to TRBJ1-1; 10 bases are shared with TRBD1. Germline trimming cut 1 base from V and 0 bases from J; bases unmatched to any gene: 2. Germline V gene lookup returns CDR1 KGHSH and CDR2 LQKENI. The CDR3 has 16 amino acids. The CDR3 DNA follows: TGTGCCAGCTCACCACAGACAGGGGGCCTGAACACTGAAGCTTTCTTT. Its protein is CASSPQTGGLNTEAFF.

The rearrangement uses TRBV7-8 and TRBJ2-7; D gene uncertain. CDR1 and CDR2 (germline): SGHVS, FQNEAQ. V was shortened by 5 bases and J by 3 bases, with 5 bases between the two germline ends. The CDR3 spans 11 residues. In DNA, the CDR3 is TGTGCCAGCAGCCCCCTCTACGAGCAGTACTTC. As protein: CASSPLYEQYF.

CDR3 region: CASSFDRDTQYF. In DNA, the CDR3 is TGCGCCAGCAGTTTTGACAGGGATACGCAGTATTTT. The chain uses TRBV10-1 and TRBJ2-3; maybe TRBD1 (6 bases). The germline V gene has CDR1 WNHNN and CDR2 SYGVQD (reference sequence). The germline V and J ends were trimmed by 5 bases and 6 bases, with 9 bases remaining between them. The CDR3 extends over 12 amino acids.

The genes are TRBV12-3 or TRBV12-4 and TRBJ1-3; perhaps TRBD1 as D (6 bases). Trimming removed 4 bases from V and 7 bases from J, with 11 bases in between. CDR3 size: 13 residues. DNA of the CDR3: TGTGCCAGCAGTTCACAGGGTCACAACACCATATATTTT. Translated, it gives CASSSQGHNTIYF.

The chain links TRBV27 to TRBJ2-2; 7 bases fit TRBD1. This CDR3 contains 15 residues. Germline CDR1 MNHEY, CDR2 SMNVEV (reference sequence). V was pared by 8 bases and J by 0 bases, with 6 bases of the junction left unmatched. The CDR3 DNA sequence: TGTGCCAGCTCGGGACAGACAACGAACACCGGGGAGCTGTTTTTT. This sequence encodes CASSGQTTNTGELFF.

V gene TRBV19 combines with J gene TRBJ1-4, with unresolved D. V lost 4 bases to trimming and J lost 7 bases, with 28 bases between them. In germline, CDR1 is LNHDA, CDR2 SQIVND (reference sequence). The CDR3 loop spans 19 amino acids. The chain's CDR3 is CASSTSSPTTVVSGEKLFF. CDR3 bases: TGTGCCAGTAGTACCTCATCCCCGACCACCGTCGTGAGTGGTGAAAAACTGTTTTTT.